The 3 T cell receptor beta chains below come from one sample, sequenced in a study of shared clonotypes between healthy human individuals. Data came from immunoSEQ multiplex PCR; TCRdb stores just in-frame clones and leaves some out. The table records approximately 2.3 million clones, 85% to 95% of them present only once. Material for sequencing was naive CD4+ T cells from PBMCs. Subset: CD45RA+ positively selected. These TCRs come from a young man in good health. Some clones in this sample may be carry-over from other donors' samples.

V and J are TRBV28 and TRBJ2-3; D may be TRBD1 (6 bases). CDR3 length: 21 residues. Trimming removed 3 bases at V and 3 bases at J, with 31 bases between. The germline gives CDR1 MDHEN, CDR2 SYDVKM. CDR3 loop: CASSFFGDFVWGPPYTDTQYF. The CDR3 region has the DNA TGTGCCAGCAGTTTTTTTGGGGATTTCGTGTGGGGGCCCCCTTATACAGATACGCAGTATTTT.

J is TRBJ2-2 and V is TRBV7-2; D not resolved. The V gene's germline CDR1 is SGHTA and CDR2 FQGNSA. The CDR3 consists of 15 residues. Trimming shortened V by 2 bases and J by 2 bases, and 9 bases separated the two germline ends. CDR3 in DNA: TGTGCCAGCAGCTTATTGAACATAAACACCGGGGAGCTGTTTTTT. Translated, it gives CASSLLNINTGELFF. Supplemented by reference TRBV7-2 and TRBJ2-2, the full variable domain reads GAGVSQSPSNKVTEKGKDVELRCDPISGHTALYWYRQSLGQGLEFLIYFQGNSAPDKSGLPSDRFSAERTGGSVSTLTIQRTQQEDSAVYLCASSLLNINTGELFFGEGSRLTVL.

The chain has TRBV19 and TRBJ2-7; the D gene is possibly TRBD2 (6 bases). The CDR3 runs 14 residues. Per germline, CDR1 LNHDA and CDR2 SQIVND (reference sequence). The V and J ends lost 6 bases and 3 bases respectively, with 15 bases between them. DNA for the CDR3: TGTGCCAGTAGACTGACAGCGGGCGGCTACGAGCAGTACTTC. It yields the protein CASRLTAGGYEQYF.